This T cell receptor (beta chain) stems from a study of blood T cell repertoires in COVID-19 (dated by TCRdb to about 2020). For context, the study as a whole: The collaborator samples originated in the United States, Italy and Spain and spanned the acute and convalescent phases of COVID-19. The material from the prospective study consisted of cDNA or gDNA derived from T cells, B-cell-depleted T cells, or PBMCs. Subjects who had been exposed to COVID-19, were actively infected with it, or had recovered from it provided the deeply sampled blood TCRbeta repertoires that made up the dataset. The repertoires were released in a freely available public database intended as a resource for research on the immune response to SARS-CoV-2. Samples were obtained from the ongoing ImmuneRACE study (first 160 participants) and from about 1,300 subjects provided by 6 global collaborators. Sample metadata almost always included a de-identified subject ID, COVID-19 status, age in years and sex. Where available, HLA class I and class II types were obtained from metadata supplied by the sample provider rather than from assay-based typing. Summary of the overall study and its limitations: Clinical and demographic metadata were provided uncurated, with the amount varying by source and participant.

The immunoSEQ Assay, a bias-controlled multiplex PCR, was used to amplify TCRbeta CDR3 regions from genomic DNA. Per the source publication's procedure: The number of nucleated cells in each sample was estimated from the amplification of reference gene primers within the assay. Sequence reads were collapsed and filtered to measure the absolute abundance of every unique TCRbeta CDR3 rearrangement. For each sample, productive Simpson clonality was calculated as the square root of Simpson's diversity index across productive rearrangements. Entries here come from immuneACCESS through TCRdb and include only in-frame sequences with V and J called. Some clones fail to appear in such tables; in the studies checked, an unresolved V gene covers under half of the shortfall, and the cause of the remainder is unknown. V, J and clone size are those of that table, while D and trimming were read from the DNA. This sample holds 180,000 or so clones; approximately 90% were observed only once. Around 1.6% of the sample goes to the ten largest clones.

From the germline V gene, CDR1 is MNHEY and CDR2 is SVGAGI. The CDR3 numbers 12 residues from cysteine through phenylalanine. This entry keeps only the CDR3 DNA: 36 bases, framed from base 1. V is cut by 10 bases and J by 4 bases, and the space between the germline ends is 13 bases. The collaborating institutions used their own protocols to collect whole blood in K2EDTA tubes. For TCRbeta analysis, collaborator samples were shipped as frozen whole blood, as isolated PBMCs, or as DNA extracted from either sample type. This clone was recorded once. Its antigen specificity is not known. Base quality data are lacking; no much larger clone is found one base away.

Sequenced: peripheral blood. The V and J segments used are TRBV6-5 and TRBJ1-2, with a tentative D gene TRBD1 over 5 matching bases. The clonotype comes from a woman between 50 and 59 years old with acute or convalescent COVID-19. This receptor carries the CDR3 CAKIYRGYGYTF. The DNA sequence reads TGTGCCAAGATTTATAGGGGCTATGGCTACACCTTC.